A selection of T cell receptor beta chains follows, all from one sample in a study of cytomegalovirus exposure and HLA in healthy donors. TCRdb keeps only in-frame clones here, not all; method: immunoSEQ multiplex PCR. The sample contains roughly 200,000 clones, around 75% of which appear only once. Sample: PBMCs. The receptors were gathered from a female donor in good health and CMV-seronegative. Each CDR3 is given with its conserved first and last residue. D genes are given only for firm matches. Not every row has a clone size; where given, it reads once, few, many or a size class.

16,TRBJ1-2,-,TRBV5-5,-,CASSLGVTARNYGYTF,TGTGCCAGCAGCTTGGGGGTTACAGCCAGAAACTATGGCTACACCTTC
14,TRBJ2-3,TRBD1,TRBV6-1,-,CASRTGDRTDTQYF,TGTGCCAGCAGAACAGGGGACAGGACCGATACGCAGTATTTT
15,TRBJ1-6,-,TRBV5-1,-,CASSLTPGVDSPLHF,TGCGCCAGCAGCTTGACCCCAGGGGTTGATTCACCCCTCCACTTT
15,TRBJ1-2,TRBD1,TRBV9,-,CASSPGGTGGGGYTF,TGTGCCAGCAGCCCAGGGGGGACAGGGGGCGGAGGCTACACCTTC
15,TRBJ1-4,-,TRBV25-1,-,CASSQEAGTNEKLFF,TGTGCCAGCAGCCAGGAGGCAGGCACGAATGAAAAACTGTTTTTT
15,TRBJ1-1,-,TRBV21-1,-,CASIVVGGLNTEAFF,TGTGCCAGCATCGTGGTGGGAGGTTTGAACACTGAAGCTTTCTTT
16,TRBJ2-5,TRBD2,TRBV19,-,CASSIGGSGGIETQYF,TGTGCCAGTAGTATCGGTGGTAGCGGGGGGATCGAGACCCAGTACTTC
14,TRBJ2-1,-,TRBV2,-,CASRDFGSYNEQFF,TGTGCCAGCAGGGACTTCGGGTCCTACAATGAGCAGTTCTTC
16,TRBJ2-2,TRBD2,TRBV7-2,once,CASSLGPLGGTGELFF,TGTGCCAGCAGCCTGGGACCACTGGGGGGGACCGGGGAGCTGTTTTTT
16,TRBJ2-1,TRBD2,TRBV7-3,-,CASSFSGTSEYNEQFF,TGTGCCAGCAGCTTCTCCGGGACTAGCGAATACAATGAGCAGTTCTTC
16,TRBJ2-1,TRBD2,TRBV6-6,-,CASMGTSGSSYNEQFF,TGTGCCAGCATGGGGACTAGCGGGAGCTCCTACAATGAGCAGTTCTTC
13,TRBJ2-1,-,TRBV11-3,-,CASSLGTHNEQFF,TGTGCCAGCAGCTTGGGCACCCACAATGAGCAGTTCTTC
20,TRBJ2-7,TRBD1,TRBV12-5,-,CASGAPPGQAILTGGYEQYF,TGTGCTAGTGGTGCCCCTCCGGGACAGGCAATTTTAACTGGTGGCTACGAGCAGTACTTC
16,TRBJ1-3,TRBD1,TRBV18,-,CASSPLTGGFGNTIYF,TGTGCCAGCTCACCTTTGACAGGGGGCTTTGGAAACACCATATATTTT
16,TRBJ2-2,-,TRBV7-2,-,CASSTTTGLNTGELFF,TGTGCCAGCAGCACGACGACGGGGTTGAACACCGGGGAGCTGTTTTTT
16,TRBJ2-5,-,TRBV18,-,CASSPRVSYYQETQYF,TGTGCCAGCTCACCACGCGTCAGCTACTATCAAGAGACCCAATACTTC
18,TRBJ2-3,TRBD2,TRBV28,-,CASSSIWTSGRPVDTQYF,TGTGCCAGCAGTTCGATCTGGACTAGCGGGAGGCCCGTCGATACGCAGTATTTT
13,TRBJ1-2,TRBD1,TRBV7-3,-,CASSLRQGGGYTF,TGTGCCAGCAGCTTAAGACAGGGAGGTGGCTACACCTTC
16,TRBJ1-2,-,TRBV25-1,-,CASSELGAGFDYGHTF,TGTGCCAGCAGTGAATTAGGAGCGGGGTTCGACTATGGCCACACCTTC
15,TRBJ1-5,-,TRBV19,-,CASSIVADSNQPQHF,TGTGCCAGTAGTATCGTTGCAGATAGCAATCAGCCCCAGCATTTT
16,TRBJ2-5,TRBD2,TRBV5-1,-,CASSAGTSGIQETQYF,TGCGCCAGCAGCGCGGGGACTAGCGGAATCCAAGAGACCCAGTACTTC
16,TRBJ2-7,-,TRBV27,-,CASSLLVTGHPYEQYF,TGTGCCAGCAGTTTACTCGTAACGGGACACCCCTACGAGCAGTACTTC
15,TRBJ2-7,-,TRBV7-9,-,CASSLASGFGYEQYF,TGTGCCAGCAGCTTAGCCTCAGGGTTTGGGTACGAGCAGTACTTC
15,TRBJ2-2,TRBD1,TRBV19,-,CASNSGTGRSGELFF,TGTGCCAGTAACTCCGGGACAGGGCGGTCCGGGGAGCTGTTTTTT
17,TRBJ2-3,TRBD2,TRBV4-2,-,CASSQGLRTSGLDTQYF,TGTGCCAGCAGCCAAGGGCTAAGGACTAGCGGCTTAGATACGCAGTATTTT
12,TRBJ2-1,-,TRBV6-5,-,CASRDPGDEQFF,TGTGCCAGCAGGGACCCGGGGGATGAGCAGTTCTTC
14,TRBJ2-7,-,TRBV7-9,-,CASSLAGTTYEQYF,TGTGCCAGCAGCTTAGCCGGGACAACCTACGAGCAGTACTTC
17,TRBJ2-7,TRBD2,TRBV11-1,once,CASSFFMTSGGPYEQYF,TGTGCCAGCAGCTTCTTCATGACTAGCGGGGGCCCCTACGAGCAGTACTTC
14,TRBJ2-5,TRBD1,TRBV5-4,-,CASSETGAQETQYF,TGTGCCAGCAGCGAAACAGGGGCCCAAGAGACCCAGTACTTC
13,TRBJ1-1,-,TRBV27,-,CASRITMNTEAFF,TGTGCCAGCAGAATCACAATGAACACTGAAGCTTTCTTT
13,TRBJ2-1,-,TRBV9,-,CASSSASYNEQFF,TGTGCCAGCTCTAGCGCTAGCTACAATGAGCAGTTCTTC
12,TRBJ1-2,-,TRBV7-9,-,CASSLGVQACNF,TGTGCCAGCAGCTTAGGTGTACAGGCCTGCAACTTC
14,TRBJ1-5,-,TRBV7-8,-,CASSLAGLRQPQHF,TGTGCCAGCAGCTTAGCCGGTTTGCGTCAGCCCCAGCATTTT
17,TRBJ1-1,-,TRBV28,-,CASSYRLGSTADTEAFF,TGTGCCAGCAGTTACAGACTAGGGTCTACGGCAGACACTGAAGCTTTCTTT
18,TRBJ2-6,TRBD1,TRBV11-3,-,CASSPRDRVYSGANVLTF,TGTGCCAGCAGCCCAAGGGACAGGGTTTACTCTGGGGCCAACGTCCTGACTTTC
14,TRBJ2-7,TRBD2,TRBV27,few,CASSFMTSGGEQYF,TGTGCCAGCAGTTTCATGACTAGCGGAGGCGAGCAGTACTTC
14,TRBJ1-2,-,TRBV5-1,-,CASSPYLANYGYTF,TGCGCCAGCAGCCCCTACCTGGCTAACTATGGCTACACCTTC